One and the same sample provided the 16 T cell receptor beta chains below, sequenced in a study of cytomegalovirus exposure and HLA in healthy donors. The PCR contained 60 Vbeta and 13 Jbeta primers. Measured with immunoSEQ multiplex PCR; TCRdb has only the in-frame clones, and not every one. The table shows over 100,000 clones, with 70% to 90% occurring only once. The specimen was PBMCs. These receptor sequences come from a man between 40 and 49 years old in good health and CMV-seronegative.

V usage is TRBV19 and J usage is TRBJ2-3, with a possible D match to TRBD1 (6 bases). The CDR3 extends over 13 amino acids. CDR1 and CDR2 (germline): LNHDA, SQIVND (reference sequence). The V gene lost 5 bases and the J gene lost 4 bases, with 10 bases spanning the gap. This CDR3 reads CASSPPGADTQYF. The CDR3 DNA is TGTGCCAGTAGTCCACCAGGGGCAGATACGCAGTATTTT.

The gene calls are TRBV7-2 and TRBJ2-5, with 10 bases identical to TRBD2. The DNA end lines up better with TRBJ2-7; the J call may be wrong. This CDR3 is built from 13 residues. The germline gives CDR1 SGHTA, CDR2 FQGNSA. The CDR3 here is CASSRSGRNEQYF. In DNA form, the CDR3 reads TGTGCCAGCAGCCGTAGCGGGAGGAACGAGCAGTACTTC.

The rearrangement links TRBV30 to TRBJ1-5; D may be TRBD1 (6 bases). CDR3 length: 14 amino acids. Trimming removed 2 bases at V and 3 bases at J, with 11 bases between. Looked up from germline, CDR1 is GTSNPN and CDR2 is SVGIG (reference sequence). The CDR3 region has the DNA TGTGCCTGGAGTAAGGGGGTTGCCAATCAGCCCCAGCATTTT. Translated: CAWSKGVANQPQHF.

CDR3: CASSLSVESSYEQYF. The CDR3 nucleotides are TGTGCCAGCAGCCTTAGCGTCGAAAGCTCCTACGAGCAGTACTTC. The chain combines TRBV6-1 with TRBJ2-7; tentatively, D is TRBD2 (5 bases). V lost 6 bases and J lost 0, with 15 bases in between. The germline CDR1 and CDR2 sequences are MNHNS and SASEGT. The CDR3 runs to 15 residues.

J is TRBJ2-2 and V is TRBV4-2; TRBD2 matches at 12 bases. V was pared by 0 bases and J by 5 bases, with 10 bases of the junction left unmatched. This CDR3 is 19 amino acids long. Germline V CDR1 and CDR2: LGHNA, YNFKEQ. CDR3 DNA sequence: TGTGCCAGCAGCCAAGATCCCCCCTCGACTAGCGGGAGAACCGGGGAGCTGTTTTTT. The encoded protein is CASSQDPPSTSGRTGELFF.

The J gene is TRBJ1-3, the V gene TRBV21-1; the listed D gene, TRBD1, was not tested against the DNA. TRBV21-1 is an annotated pseudogene. The CDR3 is made up of 15 amino acids. The DNA for the CDR3 is TGTGCCAGCAGCAAAGGACAGGGCTCTGGAAACACCATATATTTT. Translation gives CASSKGQGSGNTIYF.

V usage is TRBV2 and J usage is TRBJ2-5; TRBD1 matches 7 bases. CDR3 size: 14 residues. Germline trimming cut 6 bases from V and 1 base from J; bases unmatched to any gene: 5. Germline V gene lookup returns CDR1 SNHLY and CDR2 FYNNEI. CDR3 in DNA: TGTGCCAGCAGGGGCACAGGGGTCCAAGAGACCCAGTACTTC. Translation gives CASRGTGVQETQYF.

The genes are TRBV7-2 and TRBJ2-7; D call uncertain. CDR1 is SGHTA, CDR2 FQGNSA, per germline. With 5 bases removed from V and 7 bases from J, the gap between germline ends came to 9 bases. There are 11 residues in the CDR3. CDR3 sequence reads: CASSPLREQYF. In DNA form, the CDR3 reads TGTGCCAGCAGCCCCCTCAGGGAGCAGTACTTC.

This clone was counted once. DNA for the CDR3: TGTGCCAGCAGCTTGGGGGGGTTTTCCTACAATGAGCAGTTCTTC. Translated, it gives CASSLGGFSYNEQFF. The chain recombines TRBV7-3 with TRBJ2-1, with TRBD2 matching over 7 bases. Trimming removed 3 bases from V and 1 base from J; junction bases left unmatched: 3. Germline V CDR1 and CDR2: SGHTA, FQGTGA. CDR3 length equals 15 residues.

This clone was picked up one time. The V call is TRBV4-1, the J call TRBJ1-5; D is perhaps TRBD1 (6 bases). This CDR3 region has 16 residues. V was cut by 0 bases and J by 4 bases, with 13 bases left in between. CDR1 MGHRA and CDR2 YSYEKL come from the germline V gene. CDR3 DNA: TGCGCCAGCAGCCAAGACCCGGGGGGGGCGAATCAGCCCCAGCATTTT. This codes for CASSQDPGGANQPQHF.

The gene calls are TRBV11-2 and TRBJ1-5; 10 bases map to TRBD1. The CDR3 contains 15 residues. V lost 5 bases and J lost 6; bases outside the gene matches: 7. CDR1 and CDR2 (germline): SGHAT, FQNNGV. The CDR3 DNA reads TGTGCCAGCAGCGCCGACAGGGGGCAGGGTCAGCCCCAGCATTTT. Its protein product is CASSADRGQGQPQHF.

V gene TRBV11-2 combines with J gene TRBJ2-7, with 13 bases that match TRBD2. Germline CDR1 is SGHAT and CDR2 is FQNNGV. V shed 1 base and J 4 bases; nucleotides not matched to a gene: 4. This CDR3 spans 16 amino acids. The DNA of the CDR3 is TGTGCCAGCAGCTTAGCAGGGACTAGCGGGATATACGAGCAGTACTTC. Translated: CASSLAGTSGIYEQYF.

The chain uses TRBV5-1 and TRBJ1-2; D possibly corresponds to TRBD1 (6 bases). Looked up from germline, CDR1 is SGHRS and CDR2 is YFSETQ. Between the trimmed V and J ends, which lost 4 bases and 0 bases, there was a span of 16 bases. This CDR3 contains 16 residues. The CDR3 nucleotides are TGCGCCAGCAGCCCAGGACAGCCGGATTCTAACTATGGCTACACCTTC. Encoded protein: CASSPGQPDSNYGYTF.

The chain links TRBV4-1 to TRBJ2-2, with D perhaps TRBD2 (5 bases). Germline-derived CDR1 and CDR2 are MGHRA and YSYEKL. The CDR3 sequence is 16 residues long. The ends were cut back, 4 bases at V and 6 bases at J, with 18 bases in the middle. CDR3 DNA sequence: TGCGCCAGCAGCCTCCCGAGTACTAGACCCGCCGGGGAGCTGTTTTTT. Its protein is CASSLPSTRPAGELFF.

This chain links TRBV19 with TRBJ2-5, with 7 bases identical to TRBD1. The J segment lost 1 base and the V segment lost 5 bases, leaving 10 bases of the junction unmatched. Germline V lookup: CDR1 LNHDA, CDR2 SQIVND (reference sequence). CDR3 size: 16 residues. The CDR3 spells CASSPDRDLLQETQYF. In nucleotides, the CDR3 is TGTGCCAGTAGTCCCGACAGGGACCTACTCCAAGAGACCCAGTACTTC.

The table lists this clone with a count of one. The V gene is TRBV7-2, the J gene TRBJ2-7; 10 nucleotides agree with TRBD2. The germline V gene has CDR1 SGHTA and CDR2 FQGNSA. The CDR3 runs 15 residues. V lost 1 base, J lost 6 bases, and 6 bases stayed unmatched. The CDR3 region has the DNA TGTGCCAGCAGCTTAGGTGGGACTAGCGTCCTCGAGCAGTACTTC. The encoded protein is CASSLGGTSVLEQYF.